Below are 6 T cell receptor beta chains sequenced from a single sample in a study of blood T cell repertoires in COVID-19. Generated by immunoSEQ multiplex PCR, the TCRdb table keeps only in-frame clones and is missing some. The table records 98,000 or so clones, about two thirds of them present only once. Material for sequencing was peripheral blood. These receptors were collected from a woman between 40 and 50 years old with acute or convalescent COVID-19.

This chain links TRBV4-1 with TRBJ1-2; D gene uncertain. V was shortened by 2 bases and J by 6 bases, with 16 bases between the two germline ends. Germline V CDR1 and CDR2: MGHRA, YSYEKL. There are 15 residues in the CDR3. CDR3 DNA sequence: TGCGCCAGCAGCCAACCCAACCCCACGGCGGATGGCTACACCTTC. It yields the protein CASSQPNPTADGYTF.

The V call is TRBV18, the J call TRBJ2-3; the D is unclear. V was pared by 2 bases and J by 6 bases, with 6 bases between. Looked up from germline, CDR1 is KGHSH and CDR2 is LQKENI. The CDR3 spans 12 residues. CDR3 nucleotides: TGTGCCAGCTCACCAACGCGCGATACGCAGTATTTT. Translating gives CASSPTRDTQYF.

This sequence joins TRBV20-1 and TRBJ1-1; no clear D. Germline CDR1 is DFQATT and CDR2 is SNEGSKA (reference sequence). This CDR3 is built from 11 residues. The ends were cut back, 1 base at V and 6 bases at J, with 6 bases in the middle. DNA of the CDR3: TGCAGTGCTAGAGTTGGGCCTGAAGCTTTCTTT. This encodes CSARVGPEAFF.

The rearrangement uses TRBV18 and TRBJ1-3; D gene unclear. The germline gives CDR1 KGHSH, CDR2 LQKENI. Trimming removed 2 bases at V and 8 bases at J, with 10 bases between. The CDR3 spans 13 residues. CDR3 loop: CASSPGMEDTIYF. The CDR3 DNA sequence: TGTGCCAGCTCACCAGGGATGGAGGACACCATATATTTT.

The V call is TRBV2, the J call TRBJ1-2; 10 bases are shared with TRBD1. This CDR3 has 14 residues. The trim removed 6 bases at V and 2 bases at J, leaving 3 bases unmatched. Germline CDR1 reads SNHLY; CDR2 reads FYNNEI. The CDR3 region is CASRGDRGNYGYTF. CDR3 in DNA: TGTGCCAGCAGAGGGGACAGGGGCAACTATGGCTACACCTTC.

The CDR3 loop reads CASSDRTGYSNQPQHF. DNA of the CDR3: TGTGCCAGCAGTGACCGGACAGGGTATAGCAATCAGCCCCAGCATTTT. The genes are TRBV28 and TRBJ1-5; 8 bases line up with TRBD1. V lost 5 bases, J lost 0 bases, and 6 bases stayed unmatched. Germline lookup yields CDR1 MDHEN and CDR2 SYDVKM. This CDR3 is 16 amino acids long.